This entry concerns a single T cell receptor (beta chain). Distinct nucleotide sequences in the sample also encode this CDR3. This entry comes from a study of cytomegalovirus exposure and HLA in healthy donors. Study in general: There were 100 million to 130 million unique TCR beta sequences, drawn from some 180 million T cells, in an earlier analysis.

Germline V lookup: CDR1 GTSNPN, CDR2 SVGIG (reference sequence). V was shortened by 4 bases and J by 7 bases, with 14 bases between the two germline ends. This CDR3 comprises 13 residues. With 60 Vbeta and 13 Jbeta primers, the PCR was carried out. Profiled with immunoSEQ multiplex PCR; TCRdb holds only in-frame clones, not every one. The sample holds some 170,000 clones; 82% are singletons and the top ten take around 11%. The rearrangement links TRBV30 to TRBJ1-5, with D possibly being TRBD1 (6 bases). Sequencing used PBMCs. The receptor's source is a man in his forties or fifties in good health and CMV-seropositive. CDR3 coding DNA: TGTGCCTGGACCCCGGGGGGCGGACAGCCCCAGCATTTT. It specifies CAWTPGGGQPQHF.